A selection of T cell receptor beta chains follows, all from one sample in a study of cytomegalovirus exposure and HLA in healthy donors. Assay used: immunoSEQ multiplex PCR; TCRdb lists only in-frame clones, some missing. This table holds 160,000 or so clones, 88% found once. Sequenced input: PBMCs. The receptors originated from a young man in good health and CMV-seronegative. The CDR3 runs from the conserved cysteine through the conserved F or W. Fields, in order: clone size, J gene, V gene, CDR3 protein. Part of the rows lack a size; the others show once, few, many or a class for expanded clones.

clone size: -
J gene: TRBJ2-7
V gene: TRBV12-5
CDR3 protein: CASAPAGKYEQYF

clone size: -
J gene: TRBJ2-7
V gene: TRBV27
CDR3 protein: CASSPGLGYEQYF

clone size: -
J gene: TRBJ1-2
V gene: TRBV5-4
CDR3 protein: CASSLARQGNYGYTF

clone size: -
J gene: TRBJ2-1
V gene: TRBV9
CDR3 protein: CASSLAGGPGNEQFF

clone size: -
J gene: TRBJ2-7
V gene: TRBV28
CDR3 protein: CAGGGKGLGYEQYF

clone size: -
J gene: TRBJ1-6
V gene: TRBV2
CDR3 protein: CASSSAGAGISPLHF

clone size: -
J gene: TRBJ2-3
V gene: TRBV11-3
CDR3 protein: CASSLGGAQTTQYF

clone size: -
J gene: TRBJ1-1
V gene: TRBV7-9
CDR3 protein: CASSAVRGNTEAFF

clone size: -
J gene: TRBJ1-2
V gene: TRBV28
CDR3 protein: CASSLWQVNYGYTF

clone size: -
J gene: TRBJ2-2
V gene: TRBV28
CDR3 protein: CASSLRERVGELFF

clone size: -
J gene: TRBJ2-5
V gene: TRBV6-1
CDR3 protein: CASSVVQETQYF

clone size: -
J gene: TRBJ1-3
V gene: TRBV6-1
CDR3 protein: CASSDRGGNTIYF

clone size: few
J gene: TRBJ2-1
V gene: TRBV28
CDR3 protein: CASTRLAGQGNNEQFF

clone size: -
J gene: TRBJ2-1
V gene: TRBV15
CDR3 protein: CATSRVGLATNNEQFF

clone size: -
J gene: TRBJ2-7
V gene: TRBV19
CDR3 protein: CASSINTLAGGPPYEQYF

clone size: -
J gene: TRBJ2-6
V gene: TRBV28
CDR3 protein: CASSLGQGLSGANVLTF

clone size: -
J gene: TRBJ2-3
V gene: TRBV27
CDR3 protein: CASSPYSGGATDTQYF

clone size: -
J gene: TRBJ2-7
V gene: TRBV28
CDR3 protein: CASSFLVRQGIEQYF

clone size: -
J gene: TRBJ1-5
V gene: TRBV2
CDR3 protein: CASYGTIGPQHF

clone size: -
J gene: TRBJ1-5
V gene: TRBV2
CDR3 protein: CASTQDGDNQPQHF

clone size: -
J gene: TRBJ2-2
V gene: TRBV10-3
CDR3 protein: CAISESGTSNTGELFF

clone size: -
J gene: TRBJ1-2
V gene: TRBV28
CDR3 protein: CASSWRNYGYTF

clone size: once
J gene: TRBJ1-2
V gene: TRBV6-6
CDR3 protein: CASSYSGQRSNYGYTF

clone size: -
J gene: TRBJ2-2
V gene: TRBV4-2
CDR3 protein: CASSQESGLAGGPSGELFF

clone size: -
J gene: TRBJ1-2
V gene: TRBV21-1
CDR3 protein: CASSKDCGGSPLYGYTF

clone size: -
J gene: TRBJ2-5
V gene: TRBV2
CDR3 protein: CAARGDQETQYF

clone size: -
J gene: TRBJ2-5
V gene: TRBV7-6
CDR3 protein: CATKLLAGGPETQYF

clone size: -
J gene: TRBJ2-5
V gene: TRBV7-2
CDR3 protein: CASSGPLEAQYF

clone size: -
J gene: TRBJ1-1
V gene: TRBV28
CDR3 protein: CASSPLRTGTGNTEAFF

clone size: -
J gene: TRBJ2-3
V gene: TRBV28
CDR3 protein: CASIPRLTDTQYF

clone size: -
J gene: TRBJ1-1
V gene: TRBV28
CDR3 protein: CASSSYPDRGRTEAFF